This T cell receptor beta chain was sequenced in a study of OX40 agonist ivuxolimab in advanced cancers. Overall study results and limits: Researchers did not determine the expanded peripheral T cells' antigen specificity.

The CDR3 loop spans 14 amino acids. CDR1 is SEHNR, CDR2 FQNEAQ, per germline (reference sequence). Trimming cost V 5 bases and J 7 bases; bases outside gene matches: 4. Assay: immunoSEQ multiplex PCR; the TCRdb copy retains only in-frame clones and omits some. The table shows about 64,000 clones, with approximately 88% occurring only once. About this clone: The target antigen is unknown.

The rearrangement uses TRBV7-9 and TRBJ1-4, with 10 bases identical to TRBD1. The input for sequencing was CD4+ or CD8+ T cells sorted from blood, taken in a trial of the OX40 agonist ivuxolimab. This receptor was obtained from an adult with an advanced solid tumor such as melanoma, head and neck, liver or kidney cancer. Here the CDR3 reads CASSPTGGFEKLFF. For the CDR3, the DNA is TGTGCCAGCAGCCCGACAGGGGGCTTTGAAAAACTGTTTTTT.